This T cell receptor (beta chain) was captured in a study of blood T cells in healthy people across ages. Next came a second PCR, run for 7 to 11 cycles, which used a sample-barcoded 5' primer along with a J-beta primer mix. From each sample, at least 3 million paired-end reads containing CDR3 were obtained. TCRdb reprocessed the 5' RACE reads via MiXCR and lists one record per CDR3 protein. The sample shows around 1,600,000 distinct CDR3 sequences, approximately 39% of them seen only once. V lost 4 bases and J lost 2; bases outside the gene matches: 15. There are 18 residues in the CDR3. The germline V gene encodes CDR1 SEHNR and CDR2 FQNEAQ (reference sequence).

Source material: blood. This clonotype was sampled from a young woman in good health. The rearrangement joins TRBV7-9 to TRBJ2-3, with TRBD2 matching 7 bases. The CDR3 DNA reads TGTGCCAGCAGCTCCCGGAAAAGGAGCGGGGCCTTCACAGATACGCAGTATTTT. Its protein is CASSSRKRSGAFTDTQYF.